What follows are 10 T cell receptor beta chains derived from one specimen sequenced in a study of blood T cell repertoires in COVID-19 (dated by TCRdb to 2020 to 2021). Libraries were built with the immunoSEQ multiplex PCR assay. The source is immuneACCESS, and TCRdb retained only in-frame sequences with V and J called. Part of the clones is not carried over; for the studies checked, unresolved V genes explain less than half of this, and the remainder is unexplained. Present in this sample are about 130,000 clones, 79% of which were seen just once. Roughly 4.9% of the sample is held by the ten biggest clonotypes. Sequencing was done on a sample of peripheral blood. These receptors came from a woman between 65 and 79 years old with COVID-19, enrolled during active disease.

The chain combines TRBV6-1 with TRBJ2-7; 9 nucleotides match TRBD1. The CDR3 contains 15 residues. Germline V CDR1 and CDR2: MNHNS, SASEGT. After removal of 2 bases from V and 6 bases from J, the junction contained 8 bases not matched to a gene. The CDR3 DNA reads TGTGCCAGCAGTGAATCGATAGGGACAGGGTTCGAGCAGTACTTC. Translation: CASSESIGTGFEQYF.

This chain connects TRBV7-8 to TRBJ2-7; 10 bases map to TRBD2. The CDR3 sequence is 16 residues long. The trim removed 1 base at V and 3 bases at J, leaving 6 bases unmatched. Per the germline V gene, CDR1 is SGHVS and CDR2 is FQNEAQ. The CDR3 DNA sequence: TGTGCCAGCAGCTTAGGGACTAGCGGAGCTAACTACGAGCAGTACTTC. Encoded protein: CASSLGTSGANYEQYF. Full variable domain (rest looked up from reference TRBV7-8 and TRBJ2-7): GAGVSQSPRYKVAKRGQDVALRCDPISGHVSLFWYQQALGQGPEFLTYFQNEAQLDKSGLPSDRFFAERPEGSVSTLKIQRTQQEDSAVYLCASSLGTSGANYEQYFGPGTRLTVT.

The rearrangement uses TRBV9 and TRBJ2-5; TRBD2 matches at 9 bases. The trim removed 3 bases at V and 4 bases at J, leaving 10 bases unmatched. Germline V gene lookup returns CDR1 SGDLS and CDR2 YYNGEE. CDR3 length equals 16 residues. This chain's CDR3 is CASSERAGGPTETQYF. Here the CDR3 DNA reads TGTGCCAGCAGCGAGAGGGCGGGGGGGCCAACAGAGACCCAGTACTTC.

The chain recombines TRBV6-4 with TRBJ1-2; the match to TRBD1 covers 7 bases. J was trimmed by 6 bases and V by 2 bases; bases with no gene match: 9. The germline V gene encodes CDR1 MRHNA and CDR2 SNTAGT. This CDR3 is built from 15 residues. CDR3 DNA sequence: TGTGCCAGCAGTGACGGGGAACAGGGGTCGGATGGCTACACCTTC. Protein sequence: CASSDGEQGSDGYTF.

This clone has just one count. This rearrangement joins TRBV5-1 to TRBJ2-7; 7 bases match TRBD1. The CDR3 is made up of 14 amino acids. Germline V gene lookup returns CDR1 SGHRS and CDR2 YFSETQ. J lost 2 bases, V lost 4 bases, and 6 bases had no gene match. The CDR3 is CASSRTGGPYEQYF. In DNA, the CDR3 is TGCGCCAGCAGCAGGACAGGCGGGCCCTACGAGCAGTACTTC.

The chain employs TRBV5-5 and TRBJ2-1; possibly TRBD1 for D (5 bases). Germline loops: CDR1 SGHKS, CDR2 YYEKEE (reference sequence). CDR3 length equals 16 residues. The germline V and J ends were trimmed by 3 bases and 6 bases, with 19 bases remaining between them. The chain's CDR3 is CASSSYDRALANEQFF. CDR3 nucleotides: TGTGCCAGCAGCTCTTACGACAGAGCCCTTGCCAATGAGCAGTTCTTC.

CDR3 sequence reads: CASSFTRGTGELFF. CDR3 DNA: TGTGCCAGCAGCTTCACCCGGGGGACCGGGGAGCTGTTTTTT. The genes are TRBV5-8 and TRBJ2-2, with D possibly TRBD2 on 6 matching bases. Deletions cut 2 bases from V and 5 bases from J, with 10 bases between. The germline gives CDR1 SGHTS, CDR2 YDEGEE. The CDR3 totals 14 residues. The full variable domain, with the rest looked up from reference TRBV5-8 and TRBJ2-2, is EAGVTQSPTHLIKTRGQQATLRCSPISGHTSVYWYQQALGLGLQFLLWYDEGEERNRGNFPPRFSGRQFPNYSSELNVNALELEDSALYLCASSFTRGTGELFFGEGSRLTVL.

This chain links TRBV11-2 with TRBJ1-3; maybe TRBD1 (6 bases). CDR1 is SGHAT and CDR2 is FQNNGV in the germline V gene. The V gene lost 5 bases and the J gene lost 0 bases, with 23 bases spanning the gap. This CDR3 has 19 amino acids. Here the CDR3 DNA reads TGTGCCAGCAGCCTCTCCATGGGGGCCGGTACCTTCTCTGGAAACACCATATATTTT. Protein: CASSLSMGAGTFSGNTIYF.

The CDR3 region is CASRRAGGYNEQFF. In nucleotides, the CDR3 is TGTGCCAGCAGGAGAGCGGGGGGTTACAATGAGCAGTTCTTC. The rearrangement uses TRBV6-5 and TRBJ2-1, with 9 bases aligning to TRBD2. The CDR3 is made up of 14 amino acids. The germline V gene has CDR1 MNHEY and CDR2 SVGAGI. V shed 6 bases and J 4 bases; nucleotides not matched to a gene: 4.

The rearrangement joins TRBV6-5 to TRBJ1-1; D gene uncertain. The V and J ends lost 4 bases and 2 bases respectively, with 2 bases between them. The length of the CDR3 is 11 residues. Germline V CDR1 and CDR2: MNHEY, SVGAGI. The CDR3 reads CASSSNTEAFF. CDR3 nucleotide sequence: TGTGCCAGCAGTTCTAACACTGAAGCTTTCTTT.